Below are 18 T cell receptor beta chains sequenced from a single sample in a study of T cells after yellow fever vaccination. TCRdb re-analysed the 5' RACE reads in MiXCR, keeping a single row per CDR3 protein. In the table there are about 430,000 distinct CDR3 sequences, about 19% of which are singletons. Sequenced here: PBMCs, sampled before the yellow fever booster vaccination. All receptors derive from a man aged 18 to 30 who received the YFV17D yellow fever vaccine.

This clonotype appeared a few times. The chain joins TRBV7-9 to TRBJ1-6; D unclear. Trimming removed 4 bases at V and 7 bases at J, with 14 bases between. This CDR3 has 15 residues. The V gene's germline CDR1 is SEHNR and CDR2 FQNEAQ (reference sequence). The CDR3 region is CASSSVAGGNSPLHF. CDR3 DNA: TGTGCCAGCAGCTCGGTGGCAGGTGGAAATTCACCCCTCCACTTT.

The table lists this clonotype with a few counts. The chain employs TRBV9 and TRBJ2-3; 12 bases line up with TRBD2. The CDR3 contains 16 residues. Losses at the gene ends were 3 bases for V and 5 bases for J; bases not matched to a gene: 7. Looked up from germline, CDR1 is SGDLS and CDR2 is YYNGEE. The CDR3 loop is CASSGTGTSGLDTQYF. The CDR3 DNA is TGTGCCAGCAGCGGTACCGGGACTAGCGGGCTAGATACGCAGTATTTT.

The genes are TRBV29-1 and TRBJ2-2; tentative D call: TRBD1 (5 bases). This CDR3 region has 15 residues. Germline CDR1 and CDR2: SQVTM and ANQGSEA. V was trimmed by 0 bases and J by 3 bases, leaving 11 bases between them. The DNA for the CDR3 is TGCAGCGTTGAAGATCTTGGGGCCGACACCGGGGAGCTGTTTTTT. Protein sequence: CSVEDLGADTGELFF.

This clonotype was counted only a few times. V and J are TRBV4-2 and TRBJ2-3; 10 bases line up with TRBD2. Per germline, CDR1 LGHNA and CDR2 YNFKEQ. The trim removed 0 bases at V and 4 bases at J, leaving 1 base unmatched. There are 15 residues in the CDR3. The DNA of the CDR3 is TGTGCCAGCAGCCAAGAAGCGGGGGGGCCAGATACGCAGTATTTT. Encoded protein: CASSQEAGGPDTQYF.

This clonotype has a count of ten or more. This chain connects TRBV5-1 to TRBJ2-5; 10 nucleotides align to TRBD2. Per germline, CDR1 SGHRS and CDR2 YFSETQ. The CDR3 spans 14 residues. The V segment lost 4 bases and the J segment 4 bases; nucleotides outside the gene matches: 4. This CDR3 reads CASSRTSGGETQYF. CDR3 DNA: TGCGCCAGCAGCCGGACTAGCGGAGGAGAGACCCAGTACTTC.

The chain is built from TRBV19 and TRBJ2-6; D is uncertain. CDR1 and CDR2 from the germline V gene are LNHDA and SQIVND (reference sequence). Trimming removed 4 bases at V and 0 bases at J, with 10 bases between. The CDR3 extends over 16 amino acids. CDR3 nucleotide sequence: TGTGCCAGTAGTACCGGACCTAACTCTGGGGCCAACGTCCTGACTTTC. This gives the protein CASSTGPNSGANVLTF.

The CDR3 DNA is TGTGCCAGCAGCTTCAGGTTGAGGGATTCAACTAATGAAAAACTGTTTTTT. This encodes CASSFRLRDSTNEKLFF. The chain is built from TRBV5-5 and TRBJ1-4; D not certain. This CDR3 spans 17 amino acids. Looked up from germline, CDR1 is SGHKS and CDR2 is YYEKEE (reference sequence). V was shortened by 2 bases and J by 0 bases, with 14 bases between the two germline ends.

This clonotype was detected a few times. This chain connects TRBV9 to TRBJ1-5; D ambiguous. The germline V and J ends were trimmed by 0 bases and 5 bases, with 15 bases remaining between them. The CDR3 consists of 16 residues. Germline values: CDR1 SGDLS, CDR2 YYNGEE. The CDR3 reads CASSVGGGPLDQPQHF. The DNA for the CDR3 is TGTGCCAGCAGCGTAGGAGGAGGTCCCCTGGATCAGCCCCAGCATTTT.

This clonotype occurred a few times. V and J are TRBV29-1 and TRBJ2-3, with D possibly being TRBD2 (7 bases). Trimming took 6 bases from V and 0 from J, leaving 16 bases between them. The CDR3 spans 15 residues. CDR1 and CDR2 from the germline V gene are SQVTM and ANQGSEA. CDR3 residues: CSVGGVTTSTDTQYF. As DNA, the CDR3 is TGCAGCGTAGGGGGGGTCACTACAAGCACAGATACGCAGTATTTT.

In this sample, this clonotype turned up a few times. The chain employs TRBV29-1 and TRBJ2-5; D tentatively reads TRBD1 or TRBD2 (6 bases each). Germline loops: CDR1 SQVTM, CDR2 ANQGSEA. CDR3 length: 13 amino acids. With 6 bases removed from V and 7 bases from J, the gap between germline ends came to 18 bases. CDR3 residues: CSVGLSGAMTQYF. The CDR3 DNA reads as TGCAGCGTCGGGCTATCGGGGGCGATGACCCAGTACTTC. The entire variable domain, with the rest obtained from reference TRBV29-1 and TRBJ2-5, is as follows: SAVISQKPSRDICQRGTSLTIQCQVDSQVTMMFWYRQQPGQSLTLIATANQGSEATYESGFVIDKFPISRPNLTFSTLTVSNMSPEDSSIYLCSVGLSGAMTQYFGPGTRLLVL.

This clonotype was counted a few times. This sequence joins TRBV7-2 and TRBJ2-1, with a weak D call TRBD1 (6 bases). V lost 3 bases, J lost 6 bases, and 18 bases lay in between. In germline, CDR1 is SGHTA, CDR2 FQGNSA. This CDR3 has 16 residues. In DNA, the CDR3 is TGTGCCAGCAGCTTCGGCCACAGGGTAGTGAGCAATGAGCAGTTCTTC. Translated, it gives CASSFGHRVVSNEQFF.

This chain uses TRBV7-2 with TRBJ1-2; no definite D call. The CDR3 is made up of 15 amino acids. From germline, CDR1 is SGHTA and CDR2 FQGNSA. The ends were cut back, 6 bases at V and 10 bases at J, with 24 bases in the middle. The CDR3 bases are TGTGCCAGCAGAAAGACCGGACTATTCCTGGGCCACTACACCTTC. Translating gives CASRKTGLFLGHYTF.

There are many counts of this clonotype. This chain joins TRBV6-2 or TRBV6-3 and TRBJ2-7; D remains unclear. Germline CDR1 is MNHEY and CDR2 is SVGEGT. CDR3 size: 9 residues. V lost 7 bases, J lost 9 bases, and 7 bases lay in between. The CDR3, as DNA: TGTGCCAGCACGCCGACGCAGTACGTC. Amino acids: CASTPTQYV.

The rearrangement joins TRBV11-2 to TRBJ2-7; perhaps TRBD1 as D (6 bases). This CDR3 has 13 residues. Germline V gene sequence: CDR1 SGHAT, CDR2 FQNNGV. Trimming stripped 6 bases from V and 0 bases from J, with 9 bases between. The CDR3 sequence: CASRPGASYEQYF. CDR3 sequence (DNA): TGTGCCAGCAGACCAGGGGCCTCCTACGAGCAGTACTTC.

This chain joins TRBV6-1 and TRBJ1-5; D perhaps matches TRBD1 (5 bases). Germline V lookup: CDR1 MNHNS, CDR2 SASEGT. CDR3 size: 11 residues. V lost 4 bases and J lost 16, with 14 bases in between. Here the CDR3 DNA reads TGTGCCAGCAGTGGGTCACAGGAGAAACATTTT. The encoded protein is CASSGSQEKHF.

This clonotype has only a few counts. The chain recombines TRBV27 with TRBJ1-2, with D possibly matching TRBD1 (5 bases). The CDR3 is 14 amino acids. Trimming cost V 5 bases and J 5 bases, with 15 bases left between them. Germline assignment: CDR1 MNHEY and CDR2 SMNVEV (reference sequence). CDR3 bases: TGTGCCAGCAGTCCCTCGGGACCAGGGTATGGCTACACCTTC. This translates into CASSPSGPGYGYTF.

This clonotype turned up a few times. This sequence joins TRBV21-1 and TRBJ1-2; TRBD1 is the table's D call and was not checked against the DNA. TRBV21-1 represents a pseudogene. The CDR3 runs 14 residues. CDR3 coding DNA: TGTGCCAGCACCCCAGGGGGGCCTGTCTATGGCTACACCTTC. Its translation is CASTPGGPVYGYTF.

This clonotype was detected only a few times. This chain connects TRBV4-1 to TRBJ2-2, with D possibly TRBD2 on 6 matching bases. Germline CDR1 is MGHRA and CDR2 is YSYEKL. Trimming cost V 4 bases and J 7 bases, with 16 bases left between them. The CDR3 runs 15 residues. The CDR3 protein is CASSPRQREDGELFF. Here the CDR3 DNA reads TGCGCCAGCAGCCCCAGGCAGAGGGAGGACGGGGAGCTGTTTTTT.